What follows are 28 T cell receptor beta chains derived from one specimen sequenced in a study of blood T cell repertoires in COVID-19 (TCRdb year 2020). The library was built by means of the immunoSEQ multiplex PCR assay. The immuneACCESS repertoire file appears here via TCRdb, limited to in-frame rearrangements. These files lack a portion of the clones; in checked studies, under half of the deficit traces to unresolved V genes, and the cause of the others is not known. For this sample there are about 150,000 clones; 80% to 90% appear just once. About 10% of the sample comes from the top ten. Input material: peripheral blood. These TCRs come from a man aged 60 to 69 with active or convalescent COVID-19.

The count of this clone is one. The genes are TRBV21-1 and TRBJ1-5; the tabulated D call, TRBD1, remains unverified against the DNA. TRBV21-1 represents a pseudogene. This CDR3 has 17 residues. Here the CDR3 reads CASRSNRGAYSNQPQHF. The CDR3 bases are TGTGCCAGCAGGTCGAACAGGGGCGCCTATAGCAATCAGCCCCAGCATTTT.

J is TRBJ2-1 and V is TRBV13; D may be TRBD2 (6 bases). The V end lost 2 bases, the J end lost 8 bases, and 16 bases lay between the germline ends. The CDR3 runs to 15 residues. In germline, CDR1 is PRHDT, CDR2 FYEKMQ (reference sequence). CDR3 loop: CASSLSRGQVDEQFF. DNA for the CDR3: TGTGCCAGCAGCTTATCGCGGGGCCAGGTGGATGAGCAGTTCTTC.

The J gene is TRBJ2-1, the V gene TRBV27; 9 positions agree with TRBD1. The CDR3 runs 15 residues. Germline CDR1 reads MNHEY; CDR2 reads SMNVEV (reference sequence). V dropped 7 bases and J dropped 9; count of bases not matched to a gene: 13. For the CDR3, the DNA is TGTGCCAGCACCCAGTTACCCACAGGGGGCTTTGAGCAGTTCTTC. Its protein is CASTQLPTGGFEQFF.

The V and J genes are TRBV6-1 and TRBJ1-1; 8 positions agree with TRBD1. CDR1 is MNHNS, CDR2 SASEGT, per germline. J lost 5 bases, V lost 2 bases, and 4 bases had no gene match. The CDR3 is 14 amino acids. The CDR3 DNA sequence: TGTGCCAGCAGTGAATCAGGGGGCAATACTGAAGCTTTCTTT. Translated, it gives CASSESGGNTEAFF.

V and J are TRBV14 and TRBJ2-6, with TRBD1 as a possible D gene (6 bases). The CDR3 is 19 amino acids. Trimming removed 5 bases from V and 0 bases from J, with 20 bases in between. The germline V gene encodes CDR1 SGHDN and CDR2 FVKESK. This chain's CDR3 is CASSAPSGQFLSGANVLTF. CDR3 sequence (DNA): TGTGCCAGCAGCGCGCCATCAGGACAGTTTCTCTCTGGGGCCAACGTCCTGACTTTC. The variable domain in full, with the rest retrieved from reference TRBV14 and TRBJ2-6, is EAGVTQFPSHSVIEKGQTVTLRCDPISGHDNLYWYRRVMGKEIKFLLHFVKESKQDESGMPNNRFLAERTGGTYSTLKVQPAELEDSGVYFCASSAPSGQFLSGANVLTFGAGSRLTVL.

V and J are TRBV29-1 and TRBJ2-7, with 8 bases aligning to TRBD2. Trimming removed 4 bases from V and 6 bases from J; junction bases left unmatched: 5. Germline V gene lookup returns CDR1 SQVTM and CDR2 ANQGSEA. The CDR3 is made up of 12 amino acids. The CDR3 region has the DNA TGCAGCGTTGTGGCGGGGGGATCCGAGCAGTACTTC. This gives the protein CSVVAGGSEQYF.

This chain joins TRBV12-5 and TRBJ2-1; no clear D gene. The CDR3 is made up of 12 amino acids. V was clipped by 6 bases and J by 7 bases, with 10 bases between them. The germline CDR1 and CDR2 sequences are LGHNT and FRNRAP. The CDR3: CASGRIRNEQFF. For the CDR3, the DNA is TGTGCTAGTGGCCGCATCAGGAATGAGCAGTTCTTC. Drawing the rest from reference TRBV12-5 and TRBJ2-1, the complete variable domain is DARVTQTPRHKVTEMGQEVTMRCQPILGHNTVFWYRQTMMQGLELLAYFRNRAPLDDSGMPKDRFSAEMPDATLATLKIQPSEPRDSAVYFCASGRIRNEQFFGPGTRLTVL.

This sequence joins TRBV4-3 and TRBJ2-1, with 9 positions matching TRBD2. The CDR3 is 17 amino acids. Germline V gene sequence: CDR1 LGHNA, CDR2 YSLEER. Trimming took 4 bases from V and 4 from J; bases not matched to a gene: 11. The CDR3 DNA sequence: TGCGCCAGCAGCCCTTCCTTTGCGGGAGGGTTATACAATGAGCAGTTCTTC. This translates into CASSPSFAGGLYNEQFF.

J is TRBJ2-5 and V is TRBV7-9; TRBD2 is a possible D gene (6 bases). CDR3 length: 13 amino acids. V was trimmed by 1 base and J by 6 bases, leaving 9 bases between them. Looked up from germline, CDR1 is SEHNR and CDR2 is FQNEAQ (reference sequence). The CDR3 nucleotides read TGTGCCAGCAGCTTAGACGGGAGAAAGACCCAGTACTTC. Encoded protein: CASSLDGRKTQYF.

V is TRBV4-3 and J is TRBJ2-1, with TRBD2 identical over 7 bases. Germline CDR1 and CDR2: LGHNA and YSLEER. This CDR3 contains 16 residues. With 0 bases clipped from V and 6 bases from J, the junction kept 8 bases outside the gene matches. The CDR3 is CASSQDTRTRGNEQFF. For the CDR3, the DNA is TGCGCCAGCAGCCAAGATACGAGGACTAGAGGCAATGAGCAGTTCTTC.

The CDR3 DNA follows: TGTGCCAGCAGTGCCCGGACAGGGAGCAATCAGCCCCAGCATTTT. Its protein is CASSARTGSNQPQHF. The V call is TRBV2, the J call TRBJ1-5; 8 bases are shared with TRBD1. This CDR3 has 15 residues. Germline V CDR1 and CDR2: SNHLY, FYNNEI. The trim removed 4 bases at V and 1 base at J, leaving 3 bases unmatched.

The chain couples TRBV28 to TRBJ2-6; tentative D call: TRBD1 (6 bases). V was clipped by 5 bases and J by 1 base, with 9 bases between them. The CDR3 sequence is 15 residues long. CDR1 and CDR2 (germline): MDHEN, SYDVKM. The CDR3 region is CASSPQGSGANVLTF. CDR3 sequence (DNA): TGTGCCAGCAGTCCGCAGGGGTCTGGGGCCAACGTCCTGACTTTC.

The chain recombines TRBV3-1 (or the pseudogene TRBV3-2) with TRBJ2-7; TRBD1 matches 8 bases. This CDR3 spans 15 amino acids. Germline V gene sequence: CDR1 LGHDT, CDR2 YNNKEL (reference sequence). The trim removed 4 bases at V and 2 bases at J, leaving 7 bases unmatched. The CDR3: CASSPPSDRAYEQYF. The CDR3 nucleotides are TGTGCCAGCAGCCCCCCCTCGGACAGGGCCTACGAGCAGTACTTC.

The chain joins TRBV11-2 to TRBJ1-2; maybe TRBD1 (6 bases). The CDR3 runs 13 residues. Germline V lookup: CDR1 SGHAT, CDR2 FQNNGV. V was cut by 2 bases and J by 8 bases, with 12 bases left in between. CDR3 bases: TGTGCCAGCAGCTTATCGAGGGGGGGAGGCTACACCTTC. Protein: CASSLSRGGGYTF.

The CDR3: CATRAGGPYEQYF. The CDR3 coding sequence is TGTGCCACCCGAGCGGGAGGACCCTACGAGCAGTACTTC. The J gene is TRBJ2-7, the V gene TRBV10-3, with 9 bases matching TRBD2. The germline V gene encodes CDR1 ENHRY and CDR2 SYGVKD. The CDR3 is 13 residues long. The V and J ends lost 10 bases and 2 bases, in that order; junction bases with no gene match: 6.

CDR3 protein: CASSYRPLAVSYEQYF. The CDR3 DNA follows: TGTGCCAGCAGTTACCGGCCCCTAGCGGTTTCCTACGAGCAGTACTTC. The rearrangement links TRBV6-5 to TRBJ2-7, with 7 bases aligning to TRBD2. V dropped 2 bases and J dropped 1; count of bases not matched to a gene: 8. This CDR3 has 16 residues. In germline, CDR1 is MNHEY, CDR2 SVGAGI.

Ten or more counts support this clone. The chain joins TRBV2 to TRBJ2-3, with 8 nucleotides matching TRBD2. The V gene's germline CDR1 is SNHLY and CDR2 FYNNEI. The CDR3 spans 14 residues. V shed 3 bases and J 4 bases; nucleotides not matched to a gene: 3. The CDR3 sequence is CASSDDGRADTQYF. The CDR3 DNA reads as TGTGCCAGCAGTGACGACGGGAGGGCAGATACGCAGTATTTT. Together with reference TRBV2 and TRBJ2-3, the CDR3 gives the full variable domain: EPEVTQTPSHQVTQMGQEVILRCVPISNHLYFYWYRQILGQKVEFLVSFYNNEISEKSEIFDDQFSVERPDGSNFTLKIRSTKLEDSAMYFCASSDDGRADTQYFGPGTRLTVL.

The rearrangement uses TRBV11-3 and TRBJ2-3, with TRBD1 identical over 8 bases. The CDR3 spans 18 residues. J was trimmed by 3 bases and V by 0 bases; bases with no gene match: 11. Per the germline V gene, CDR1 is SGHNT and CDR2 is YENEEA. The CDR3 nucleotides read TGTGCCAGCAGCTTAGATCTAAGGGGCAGGGGGCCTACAGATACGCAGTATTTT. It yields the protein CASSLDLRGRGPTDTQYF.

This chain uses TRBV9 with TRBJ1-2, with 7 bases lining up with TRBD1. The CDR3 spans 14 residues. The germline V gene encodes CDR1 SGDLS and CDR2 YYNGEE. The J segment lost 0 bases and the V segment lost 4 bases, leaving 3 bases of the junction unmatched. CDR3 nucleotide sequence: TGTGCCAGCAGCCCCGGACAGGCTAACTATGGCTACACCTTC. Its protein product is CASSPGQANYGYTF.

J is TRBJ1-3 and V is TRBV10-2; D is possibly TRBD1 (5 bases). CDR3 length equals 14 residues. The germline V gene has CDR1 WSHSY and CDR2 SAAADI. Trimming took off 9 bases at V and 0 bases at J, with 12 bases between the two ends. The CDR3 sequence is CARIRQSSGNTIYF. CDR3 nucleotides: TGCGCCAGAATCAGACAGTCCTCTGGAAACACCATATATTTT.

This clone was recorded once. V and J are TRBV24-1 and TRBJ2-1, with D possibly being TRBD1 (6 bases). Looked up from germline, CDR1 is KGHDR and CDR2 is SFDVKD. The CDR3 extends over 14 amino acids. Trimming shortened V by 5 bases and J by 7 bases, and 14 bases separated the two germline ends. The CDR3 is CATSGYRDKNEQFF. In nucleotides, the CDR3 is TGTGCCACCAGTGGTTACCGGGACAAAAATGAGCAGTTCTTC.

Here the CDR3 reads CASSVRTSSYNEQFF. The DNA for the CDR3 is TGTGCCAGCAGCGTAAGGACTAGCAGCTACAATGAGCAGTTCTTC. This chain joins TRBV9 and TRBJ2-1; TRBD2 matches at 8 bases. The ends lost 1 base at V and 3 bases at J; junction bases unmatched: 3. CDR3 length equals 15 residues. Germline lookup yields CDR1 SGDLS and CDR2 YYNGEE.

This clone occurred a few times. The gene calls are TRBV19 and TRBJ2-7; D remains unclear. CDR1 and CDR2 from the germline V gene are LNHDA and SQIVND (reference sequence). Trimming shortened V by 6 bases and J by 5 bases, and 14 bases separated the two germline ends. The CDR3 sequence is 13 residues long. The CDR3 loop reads CASSQNEINEQYF. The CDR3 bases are TGTGCCAGTAGCCAAAACGAGATTAACGAGCAGTACTTC.

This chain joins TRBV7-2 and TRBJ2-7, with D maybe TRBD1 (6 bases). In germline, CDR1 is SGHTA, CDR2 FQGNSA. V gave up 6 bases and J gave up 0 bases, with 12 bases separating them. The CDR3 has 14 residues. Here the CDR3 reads CASRSDRYSYEQYF. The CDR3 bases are TGTGCCAGCAGGTCCGACAGGTACTCCTACGAGCAGTACTTC.

Here the CDR3 reads CASSPTGATEAFF. CDR3 coding DNA: TGCGCCAGCAGCCCAACAGGGGCCACTGAAGCTTTCTTT. The V gene is TRBV5-1, the J gene TRBJ1-1; 7 bases are a match to TRBD1. CDR1 SGHRS and CDR2 YFSETQ come from the germline V gene. The CDR3 is 13 amino acids. V lost 4 bases and J lost 4; bases outside the gene matches: 4.

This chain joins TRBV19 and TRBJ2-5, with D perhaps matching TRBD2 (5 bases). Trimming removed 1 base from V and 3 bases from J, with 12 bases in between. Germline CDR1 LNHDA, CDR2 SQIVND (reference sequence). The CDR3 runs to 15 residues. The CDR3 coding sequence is TGTGCCAGTAGTATAGCTCGGGGTTCCAAAGAGACCCAGTACTTC. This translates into CASSIARGSKETQYF. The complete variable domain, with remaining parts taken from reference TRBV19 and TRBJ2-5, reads DGGITQSPKYLFRKEGQNVTLSCEQNLNHDAMYWYRQDPGQGLRLIYYSQIVNDFQKGDIAEGYSVSREKKESFPLTVTSAQKNPTAFYLCASSIARGSKETQYFGPGTRLLVL.

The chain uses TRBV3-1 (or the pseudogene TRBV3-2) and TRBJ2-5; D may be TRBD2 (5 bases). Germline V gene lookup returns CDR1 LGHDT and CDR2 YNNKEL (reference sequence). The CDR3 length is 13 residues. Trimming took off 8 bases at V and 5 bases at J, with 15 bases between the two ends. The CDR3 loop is CASGGSLGETQYF. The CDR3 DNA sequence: TGTGCCAGCGGCGGGTCGCTCGGGGAGACCCAGTACTTC.

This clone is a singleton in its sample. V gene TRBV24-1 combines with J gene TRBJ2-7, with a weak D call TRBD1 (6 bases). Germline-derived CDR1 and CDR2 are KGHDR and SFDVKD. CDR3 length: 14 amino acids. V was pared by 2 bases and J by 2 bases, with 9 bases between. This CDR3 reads CATSDSQGPYEQYF. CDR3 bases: TGTGCCACCAGTGATTCCCAGGGGCCCTACGAGCAGTACTTC.